The sequence of this T cell receptor beta chain was determined in a study of Tregs in tolerant kidney transplant recipients (dated by TCRdb to the late 2010s). About the full investigation: Transplants used related donors with nonmyeloablative bone marrow transplantation; mixed chimerism was transient in the human trials. TCRbeta sequencing was used in the study to identify donor-specific regulatory T cells before combined kidney and bone marrow transplantation, and the identified cells were then tracked after transplant. General study outcomes and caveats: Because the study included only a small number of patients, the results must be confirmed in larger populations and under other immunosuppression protocols. Because the PCR primers were changed over time for some patients, nucleotide-level comparison could not be performed across the samples from those patients. The most biologically relevant and donor-specific TCRbeta repertoire appeared to be identified by expanding Tregs with activated donor B cells. Biological reproducibility was not examined directly, but technical replication error appeared to be minimal. Donor-specific Treg expansion was found to exceed global Treg expansion in tolerant patients, suggesting antigen-driven rather than nonspecific expansion.

According to the study, the label for this sample's time point signals: blood sample drawn before combined kidney and bone marrow transplant. Unstimulated Tregs (CD4+CD25+CD127-), CD4+ non-Tregs (CD4+CD25-), CD4 and CD8 cells were FACS-sorted from thawed PBMCs. Thawed PBMCs were rested overnight at 37 degrees C with 150 to 200 IU/ml IL-2 before Treg sorting. The patients were a handful of recipients of combined kidney and bone marrow transplants from the ITN036ST trial, and samples were available only for these trial subjects. Healthy control blood was processed to PBMCs by Ficoll density gradient and cryopreserved, and patient PBMCs were collected before and after transplant. From the cysteine through the phenylalanine, the CDR3 covers 16 amino acids. Only the CDR3 DNA stays, 48 bases, in frame from base 1. The junction shows trimming of 1 base on V and 4 bases on J, plus 14 bases between the germline ends. CDR1 and CDR2 are drawn from the germline V gene: SGDLS, YYNGEE.

For TCRbeta CDR3 sequencing, genomic DNA from the sorted cells was extracted using the QIAGEN DNeasy Blood and Tissue Kit. High-throughput TCRbeta CDR3 sequencing, which included PCR amplification with bias correction and internal controls, was done commercially through immunoSEQ. The published analysis was carried out like this. Unique productive TCRbeta sequences were defined by CDR3 nucleotide sequence when primers matched and otherwise by CDR3 amino acid sequence together with Vbeta and Jbeta genes. Sorting error was corrected by removing sequences shared between sorted populations at a frequency ratio of 2:1 or less, and the remaining shared sequences were assigned to the higher population. A sequence counted as donor-reactive if, in CFSE-low cells, the sequence had a frequency of at least 0.01% and was expanded at least 5-fold compared with unstimulated cells. Jensen-Shannon divergence calculated on the top 100 TCRbeta sequences ranked by frequency was used to measure repertoire divergence. For any sample with multiple sequencing runs, sorting error was corrected in each run separately before the runs were pooled. This immuneACCESS table, as held by TCRdb, lists in-frame sequences with V and J called but not all clones. Of the missing ones, under half trace to an unresolved V gene in checked studies; the others have no known cause. For V, J and clone size, that table is used; D and trimming come from the DNA. A total of tens of thousands of clones appear in this sample, less than 98% of them only once. The top ten constitute nearly 0.35% of the sample.

Turning to this clone: Its antigen remains undetermined. The input lacks base qualities; no much larger clone sits a single base away.

The V gene is TRBV9 and the J gene is TRBJ2-2; TRBD2 might be the D gene, on 5 matching bases. The source is a human donor who received a combined kidney and bone marrow transplant. This material consisted of Tregs from blood, taken before the transplant. The bases are TGTGCCAGCAGCGTAAGAGTGTCGAGCGGCACCGGGGAGCTGTTTTTT. Translated, this gives CASSVRVSSGTGELFF.